This TCR beta chain was profiled in a study of blood T cell repertoires in COVID-19. Study at large: Sites across the United States, Italy and Spain contributed samples from acute and convalescent COVID-19. In each case, the material was cDNA or gDNA derived from T cells, B-cell-depleted T cells, or PBMCs.

The count of this clone is one. Trimming took 4 bases from V and 6 from J, leaving 12 bases between them. Per the germline V gene, CDR1 is ENHRY and CDR2 is SYGVKD. There are 14 residues in the CDR3. Per the study methods: Amplification of reference gene primers was used by the study to estimate nucleated cell counts. Using immunoSEQ multiplex PCR, the repertoire was profiled, and TCRdb retains in-frame clones only, with some absent. V and J calls and clone size are as listed in that table; D and trimming were resolved from the DNA. The sample gives about 250,000 clones, about 68% of which show up once; about 3% is in the top ten.

The chain joins TRBV10-3 to TRBJ2-2; D is possibly TRBD2 (6 bases). Sequences were obtained from peripheral blood. The source of this sequence is a woman of 80 years or more with acute or convalescent COVID-19. CDR3 in amino acids: CAISARGGSGELFF. CDR3 coding DNA: TGTGCCATCAGTGCGAGGGGAGGATCCGGGGAGCTGTTTTTT.